These 14 T cell receptor beta chains came from one sample sequenced in a study of Graves' ophthalmopathy and Graves' hyperthyroidism. RNA served as the template for amplifying TCR beta CDR3 regions. Second-round multiplex PCR followed a first-round RT-PCR using HTBI primers. One entry per CDR3 protein, called by TCRdb with MiXCR from the multiplex PCR reads. This table has some 210,000 distinct CDR3 sequences, 29% appearing once. Sequences were obtained from peripheral blood. The receptors shown here come from a man in his fifties with Graves' ophthalmopathy.

This chain joins TRBV28 and TRBJ1-2; 7 nucleotides agree with TRBD1. The CDR3 is 14 amino acids. Trimming removed 5 bases from V and 4 bases from J; junction bases left unmatched: 7. Germline CDR1 MDHEN, CDR2 SYDVKM. The CDR3 spells CASSQQGNSYGYTF. CDR3 DNA: TGTGCCAGCAGTCAACAGGGGAACTCCTATGGCTACACCTTC.

This clonotype came up many times. This chain connects TRBV11-2 to TRBJ2-7; 14 bases agree with TRBD2. Germline lookup yields CDR1 SGHAT and CDR2 FQNNGV. CDR3 length equals 15 residues. V shed 3 bases, J shed 3 bases, and the junction held 1 base outside the gene matches. CDR3 sequence reads: CASSFGTSGSYEQYF. Written as DNA, the CDR3 is TGTGCCAGCAGCTTCGGGACTAGCGGGAGCTACGAGCAGTACTTC.

This chain connects TRBV29-1 to TRBJ2-7; maybe TRBD1 (6 bases). The CDR3 length is 13 residues. CDR1 and CDR2 from the germline V gene are SQVTM and ANQGSEA. Between the trimmed V and J ends, which lost 3 bases and 6 bases, there was a span of 15 bases. This CDR3 is CSVDSGALLEQYF. The CDR3 DNA reads as TGCAGCGTTGATTCAGGGGCCCTACTCGAGCAGTACTTC.

The V and J genes are TRBV9 and TRBJ2-2; 9 nucleotides line up with TRBD2. Germline loops: CDR1 SGDLS, CDR2 YYNGEE. The CDR3 is 15 amino acids. J lost 7 bases, V lost 0 bases, and 4 bases had no gene match. Here the CDR3 reads CASSVGLAEDGELFF. In DNA form, the CDR3 reads TGTGCCAGCAGCGTAGGACTAGCGGAGGACGGGGAGCTGTTTTTT.

The chain joins TRBV2 to TRBJ2-7; D is perhaps TRBD1 (6 bases). The CDR3 consists of 15 residues. Trimming cost V 4 bases and J 2 bases, with 15 bases left between them. Germline assignment: CDR1 SNHLY and CDR2 FYNNEI. The CDR3 bases are TGTGCCAGCAGTGGGTCAGGGGCTGTAACCTACGAGCAGTACTTC. Translation gives CASSGSGAVTYEQYF.

This clonotype has at least ten counts. A junction end diverges from the germline sequence, so it may reflect a read error. The chain links TRBV6-1 to TRBJ2-7, with D uncertain. The CDR3 loop spans 14 amino acids. CDR1 and CDR2 from the germline V gene are MNHNS and SASEGT. This CDR3 is CASSDGLLPYEQHF. The DNA of the CDR3 is TGTGCCAGCAGTGATGGGCTACTTCCCTACGAGCAGCACTTC.

This clonotype was detected many times. V usage is TRBV5-6 and J usage is TRBJ2-7; possibly TRBD2 for D (5 bases). Germline CDR1 reads SGHDT; CDR2 reads YYEEEE. The V end was cut by 4 bases, the J end by 6 bases, with 17 bases between. The CDR3 sequence is 14 residues long. In DNA, the CDR3 is TGTGCCAGCAGCCCAAGGACGGGAAGATTCGAGCAGTACTTC. Its translation is CASSPRTGRFEQYF.

Many counts were recorded for this clonotype. This chain uses TRBV12-3 or TRBV12-4 with TRBJ1-1, with 7 bases that match TRBD1. With 2 bases clipped from V and 1 base from J, the junction kept 4 bases outside the gene matches. The CDR3 is 15 residues long. The CDR3 sequence: CASSLIGTENTEAFF. The DNA of the CDR3 is TGTGCCAGCAGTTTAATAGGGACAGAGAACACTGAAGCTTTCTTT.

This clonotype was found many times. This sequence joins TRBV20-1 and TRBJ2-5; a possible D gene is TRBD2 (5 bases). Germline CDR1 DFQATT, CDR2 SNEGSKA (reference sequence). There are 13 residues in the CDR3. Trimming pared 2 bases from V and 6 bases from J, leaving 13 bases between. The CDR3 reads CSARLDGMKTQYF. The CDR3 region has the DNA TGCAGTGCTAGATTGGACGGGATGAAGACCCAGTACTTC.

The table lists this clonotype with many counts. The conserved phenylalanine or tryptophan normally closing the CDR3 is absent here, so this likely arose from a read error. The chain is built from TRBV19 and TRBJ2-5, with 8 bases identical to TRBD1. The germline V gene has CDR1 LNHDA and CDR2 SQIVND (reference sequence). V shed 3 bases and J 2 bases; nucleotides not matched to a gene: 2. CDR3 size: 14 residues. CDR3 protein: CASSMRTGQETQYL. The CDR3, as DNA: TGTGCCAGTAGTATGCGGACAGGGCAAGAGACCCAGTACCTC.

This rearrangement joins TRBV7-2 to TRBJ2-5; the D is unclear. Trimming left V 5 bases short and J 2 bases short, with 12 bases between. The CDR3 contains 14 residues. The germline CDR1 and CDR2 sequences are SGHTA and FQGNSA. The CDR3 DNA sequence: TGTGCCAGCAGCCCAAGCGCATTACAAGAGACCCAGTACTTC. It encodes CASSPSALQETQYF.

There are many counts of this clonotype. The V call is TRBV5-5, the J call TRBJ2-5; no definite D call. The CDR3 covers 13 residues. Trimming removed 0 bases from V and 4 bases from J, with 7 bases in between. CDR1 SGHKS and CDR2 YYEKEE come from the germline V gene (reference sequence). CDR3 loop: CASSLGRIETQYF. CDR3 in DNA: TGTGCCAGCAGCTTGGGACGAATAGAGACCCAGTACTTC.

This clonotype was counted at least ten times. V and J are TRBV15 and TRBJ1-1; 9 bases are shared with TRBD1. Germline V CDR1 and CDR2: LNHNV, YYDKDF (reference sequence). The CDR3 has 15 residues. V gave up 4 bases and J gave up 9 bases; unmatched junction bases: 12. CDR3 nucleotide sequence: TGTGCCACCAGCACCCGGACAGGGGTGGGATCTCAAGCTTTCTTT. Protein: CATSTRTGVGSQAFF.

This clonotype was seen many times. The rearrangement joins TRBV27 to TRBJ2-7, with a tentative D call TRBD1 (6 bases). The CDR3 is made up of 13 amino acids. V was cut by 6 bases and J by 3 bases, with 12 bases left in between. Germline lookup yields CDR1 MNHEY and CDR2 SMNVEV (reference sequence). The CDR3 coding sequence is TGTGCCAGCAGCACAAGACAGGACTACGAGCAGTACTTC. As protein: CASSTRQDYEQYF.